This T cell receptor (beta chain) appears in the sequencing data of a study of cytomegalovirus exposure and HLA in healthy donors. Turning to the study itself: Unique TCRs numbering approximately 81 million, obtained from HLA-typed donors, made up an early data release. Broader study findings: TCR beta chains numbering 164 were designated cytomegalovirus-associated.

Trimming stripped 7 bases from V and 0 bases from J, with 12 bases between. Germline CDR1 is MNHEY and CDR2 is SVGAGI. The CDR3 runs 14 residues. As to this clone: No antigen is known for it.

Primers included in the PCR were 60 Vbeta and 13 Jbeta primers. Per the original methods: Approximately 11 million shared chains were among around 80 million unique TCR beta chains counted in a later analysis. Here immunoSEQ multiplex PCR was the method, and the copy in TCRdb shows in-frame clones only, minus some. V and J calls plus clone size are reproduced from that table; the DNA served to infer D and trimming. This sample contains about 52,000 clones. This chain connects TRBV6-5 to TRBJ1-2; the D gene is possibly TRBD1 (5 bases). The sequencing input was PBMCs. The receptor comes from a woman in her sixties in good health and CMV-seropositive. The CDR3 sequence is CASTKGVSNYGYTF. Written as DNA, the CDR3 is TGTGCCAGCACCAAAGGGGTGTCTAACTATGGCTACACCTTC.